This T cell receptor beta chain is from a study of cytomegalovirus exposure and HLA in healthy donors. Researchers ran the PCR with 60 Vbeta and 13 Jbeta primers. The protocol was immunoSEQ multiplex PCR, while the TCRdb copy is restricted to in-frame clones and leaves out a portion. The sample includes more than 95,000 clones, about 11% of them seen just once. The CDR3 runs to 13 residues. Germline CDR1 SGHRS, CDR2 YFSETQ. The V segment lost 5 bases and the J segment 9 bases; nucleotides outside the gene matches: 7. Study-level results: Likely technical artifact: a cluster of highly shared sequence variants. The authors enumerated roughly 160 TCR beta chains as linked to cytomegalovirus. In a later analysis, specific HLA alleles were associated with 15,000 to 20,000 TCR beta sequences at a 0.05 false discovery rate. Many donors shared some public TCRs, even though most TCR sequences were rare.

A word on this clone: Antigen unknown. The CDR3 does not close with the conserved phenylalanine or tryptophan, likely indicating a read error.

The clonotype originates from a woman aged 18-29 years in good health and CMV-seropositive. This chain links TRBV5-1 with TRBJ1-1, with 10 bases lining up with TRBD1. Sample: PBMCs. CDR3: CASREGQGIQAFV. The CDR3 DNA follows: TGCGCCAGCAGGGAGGGACAGGGGATTCAAGCTTTCGTT.